This T cell receptor (beta chain) was obtained from a study of T cell responses to AZD1222 COVID-19 vaccine. Study-wide results and caveats: Donors skewed white British and female; clonal diversity was possibly underestimated. Baseline seropositivity occurred in only 5 or 6 AZD1222 recipients.

TCRdb keeps only in-frame clones here, not all; method: immunoSEQ multiplex PCR. Among approximately 190,000 clones listed, 93% were seen once. As for this clone: Its antigen is not identified.

Investigators merged groups given second doses at roughly 4 or roughly 12 weeks. V trimming: 10 bases; J trimming: 2 bases; junction bases outside the gene matches: 13. Germline-derived CDR1 and CDR2 are SGHRS and YFSETQ. This CDR3 comprises 15 residues. The sample here was peripheral blood, taken 28 days after the second AZD1222 dose. The rearrangement joins TRBV5-1 to TRBJ2-5, with 8 bases matching TRBD2. This clonotype was obtained from an adult who received the AZD1222 COVID-19 vaccine. DNA of the CDR3: TGCGCCCGCCGCTGGGGGGCGGGGGGTCAAGAGACCCAGTACTTC. This translates into CARRWGAGGQETQYF. Supplemented by reference TRBV5-1 and TRBJ2-5, the full variable domain reads KAGVTQTPRYLIKTRGQQVTLSCSPISGHRSVSWYQQTPGQGLQFLFEYFSETQRNKGNFPGRFSGRQFSNSRSEMNVSTLELGDSALYLCARRWGAGGQETQYFGPGTRLLVL.